The rows below give T cell receptor beta chains drawn from one sample of a study of T-cell memory formation after mild COVID-19. A single record per CDR3 protein comes from TCRdb applying MiXCR to the 5' RACE reads. The table includes roughly 560,000 distinct CDR3 sequences, approximately 20% detected once. Sequencing input: PBMCs or a T cell subset sorted from them (not recorded which). The receptor source for this set is an adult woman who had mild COVID-19 (a few samples of this study predate the infection). Cell type and time point are not known. Each CDR3 is given with its conserved first and last residue. The order of the fields is V gene, D gene, clone size, CDR3 protein. A D gene is named only where the DNA matches it firmly. Size is stated for part of the rows, as once, few or many counts, or as a class when the clone is expanded.

>TRBV3-1|TRBD2|.
CASSPPPGGDLIETQYF
>TRBV4-2|TRBD1|.
CASSQTDRDRATEAFF
>TRBV30|.|few
CAWSQGWPTEAFF
>TRBV29-1|TRBD1|few
CSVEVGAQGQGRYNEQFF
>TRBV15|TRBD2|.
CATSRGSGLAGNMIETQYF
>TRBV12-3/TRBV12-4|.|.
CASSLGRTNTEAFF
>TRBV29-1|.|.
CSVGTGEAFF
>TRBV11-1|TRBD1|.
CASSTTGWDTEAFF
>TRBV7-8|TRBD1|few
CASSLALSTGRLRIQYF
>TRBV20-1|.|few
CRGNGQSSYEQYF
>TRBV12-3/TRBV12-4|.|few
CASSSQRLRDGEQFF
>TRBV6-6|TRBD1|few
CASSYVLTRGDSPLHF
>TRBV19|.|.
CASSRDGPATRWNEQFF
>TRBV3-1|TRBD2|.
CASSLASGGSSYEQYF
>TRBV21-1|.|.
CASSPPGQVYRYEAFF
>TRBV7-6|TRBD1|.
CASSFNRGGTEAFF
>TRBV25-1|.|.
CASSDDQMEPLHF
>TRBV5-1|.|many
CASSFGTNYGYTF
>TRBV20-1|.|.
CSARDIGSSYNSPLHF
>TRBV20-1|.|.
CSARDLDGPPVAFF
>TRBV2|TRBD1|many
CASDRDSTEAFF
>TRBV6-2/TRBV6-3|.|few
CASGLRGGAIYEQYF
>TRBV11-1|TRBD1|.
CASSLNRGWSSYEQYF
>TRBV7-2|.|.
CASSFRDYNSPLHF
>TRBV19|TRBD1|.
CASSLRDRRNTGELFF
>TRBV7-6|TRBD1|few
CASSVQGVGNTDTQYF
>TRBV2|.|few
CASSAQRSQETQYF
>TRBV6-5|.|.
CASSYSIGHLTYEQYF
>TRBV4-2|.|.
CASSQDRGAGRFYEQYFGQQYF
>TRBV18|TRBD1|few
CASSPPLSGQGAEYNYGYTF
>TRBV10-3|.|.
CAISAGREISTDTQYF
>TRBV9|TRBD2|.
CASSELAGGGQETQYF
>TRBV5-1|.|.
CASSLARGVEQFF
>TRBV7-9|.|few
CASLSKQGGYYGYTF
>TRBV6-5|.|many
CASSPGTFSYNEQFF
>TRBV2|TRBD2|.
CASSEAAGTSGSYEQYF
>TRBV4-3|TRBD1|few
CASSLFRQGTGPYNEQFF
>TRBV7-9|.|many
CASSLGGAASTDTQYF
>TRBV20-1|TRBD1|.
CSAPRTGNTEAFF
>TRBV7-9|.|.
CASSLPLGTAGAEAFF
>TRBV12-3/TRBV12-4|.|.
CASRYGQRETQYF
>TRBV24-1|.|.
CATSDWDYGEQYF
>TRBV18|.|few
CASSPESGDQPQHF
>TRBV12-3/TRBV12-4|TRBD2|.
CASSLRLADTGELFF
>TRBV3-1|.|.
CASTRGGSNYGYTF
>TRBV18|TRBD1|once
CASSPSRTGNEQFF
>TRBV29-1|.|few
CSVLAGTMNTEAFF
>TRBV7-2|TRBD2|.
CASSQALAGVETQYF
>TRBV7-9|.|few
CASSHKGMNTEAFF
>TRBV9|TRBD2|.
CASSPSTSELSTDTQYF
>TRBV2|TRBD1|many
CASRATGTGPRYGYTF
>TRBV6-5|TRBD1|.
CASSDRPGQGGNVLTF
>TRBV2|.|.
CASSEAGTGSGGYTF